This passage covers 14 T cell receptor beta chains from one sample sequenced in a study of blood T cell repertoires in COVID-19. The protocol was immunoSEQ multiplex PCR, while the TCRdb copy is restricted to in-frame clones and leaves out a portion. Of more than 20,000 clones listed, nearly 90% are singletons. Sequencing was done on a sample of peripheral blood. These receptors were obtained from a human donor with active COVID-19. The donor label of this sample is uncertain.

The gene calls are TRBV10-1 and TRBJ2-5, with D tentatively TRBD1 (5 bases). The CDR3 consists of 17 residues. Germline V gene lookup returns CDR1 WNHNN and CDR2 SYGVQD (reference sequence). V lost 6 bases and J 0 bases, leaving 20 bases between the germline ends. The CDR3 DNA follows: TGCGCCAGCAGGCACAACCTCGACAGCCCGTACCAAGAGACCCAGTACTTC. It codes for CASRHNLDSPYQETQYF.

V usage is TRBV6-1 and J usage is TRBJ1-2; D is possibly TRBD1 (5 bases). V dropped 3 bases and J dropped 5 bases, with 7 bases sitting between them. The germline gives CDR1 MNHNS, CDR2 SASEGT. CDR3 length: 12 residues. The CDR3 sequence is CASSEGGYGYTF. CDR3 DNA sequence: TGTGCCAGCAGTGAGGGGGGTTATGGCTACACCTTC.

The chain joins TRBV5-1 to TRBJ2-5, with TRBD1 identical over 7 bases. The CDR3 runs 13 residues. The V gene's germline CDR1 is SGHRS and CDR2 YFSETQ. The V gene end was trimmed by 3 bases and the J gene end by 5 bases; junction bases not matched to a gene: 4. CDR3 sequence: CASSSTGFETQYF. CDR3 sequence (DNA): TGCGCCAGCAGCTCGACAGGGTTTGAGACCCAGTACTTC.

The chain recombines TRBV7-8 with TRBJ2-5; D is undetermined. Germline assignment: CDR1 SGHVS and CDR2 FQNEAQ. V was shortened by 0 bases and J by 1 base, with 6 bases between the two germline ends. The CDR3 is 14 residues long. The CDR3 bases are TGTGCCAGCAGCTTAGCGGCTAGCCAAGAGACCCAGTACTTC. The encoded protein is CASSLAASQETQYF.

This chain uses TRBV30 with TRBJ1-1, with D perhaps TRBD1 (5 bases). This CDR3 is 15 amino acids long. The germline V and J ends were trimmed by 2 bases and 0 bases, with 13 bases remaining between them. Germline CDR1 and CDR2: GTSNPN and SVGIG (reference sequence). CDR3 nucleotides: TGTGCCTGGAGTAATGGGGCTCCGATGAACACTGAAGCTTTCTTT. Translated, it gives CAWSNGAPMNTEAFF.

This clone was recorded once. The chain has TRBV3-1 (or the pseudogene TRBV3-2) and TRBJ1-4; D perhaps matches TRBD1 (5 bases). The germline V gene has CDR1 LGHDT and CDR2 YNNKEL (reference sequence). V was clipped by 5 bases and J by 6 bases, with 10 bases between them. The CDR3 is 13 amino acids. In nucleotides, the CDR3 is TGTGCCAGCAGCTTGACAGTCTATGAAAAACTGTTTTTT. Encoded protein: CASSLTVYEKLFF.

The chain has TRBV5-1 and TRBJ2-2; 7 positions match TRBD2. The germline V gene encodes CDR1 SGHRS and CDR2 YFSETQ. The CDR3 length is 13 residues. The V segment lost 5 bases and the J segment 5 bases; nucleotides outside the gene matches: 3. The CDR3 loop is CASRYSGTGELFF. The CDR3 DNA reads TGCGCCAGCAGATATAGCGGGACCGGGGAGCTGTTTTTT.

The V call is TRBV6-5, the J call TRBJ2-5, with 8 bases that match TRBD1. V lost 0 bases, J lost 5 bases, and 5 bases stayed unmatched. The CDR3 contains 15 residues. Germline V gene sequence: CDR1 MNHEY, CDR2 SVGAGI. CDR3 region: CASSYSWTGRETQYF. In DNA, the CDR3 is TGTGCCAGCAGTTACTCTTGGACAGGGCGGGAGACCCAGTACTTC.

V is TRBV5-6 and J is TRBJ1-1; D gene uncertain. V lost 1 base, J lost 2 bases, and 9 bases lay in between. Germline V gene sequence: CDR1 SGHDT, CDR2 YYEEEE. This CDR3 contains 14 residues. CDR3 in amino acids: CASSLQDFNTEAFF. In DNA, the CDR3 is TGTGCCAGCAGCTTGCAGGATTTCAACACTGAAGCTTTCTTT.

V usage is TRBV5-5 and J usage is TRBJ1-1; 9 bases line up with TRBD1. This CDR3 is 14 amino acids long. V dropped 6 bases and J dropped 1; count of bases not matched to a gene: 4. From germline, CDR1 is SGHKS and CDR2 YYEKEE (reference sequence). The chain's CDR3 is CASNRDRANTEAFF. The CDR3 DNA reads as TGTGCCAGCAACAGGGACAGGGCGAACACTGAAGCTTTCTTT. The variable domain in full, completed from reference TRBV5-5 and TRBJ1-1, reads DAGVTQSPTHLIKTRGQQVTLRCSPISGHKSVSWYQQVLGQGPQFIFQYYEKEERGRGNFPDRFSARQFPNYSSELNVNALLLGDSALYLCASNRDRANTEAFFGQGTRLTVV.

V gene TRBV5-4 combines with J gene TRBJ2-7, with D maybe TRBD1 (6 bases). Germline-derived CDR1 and CDR2 are SGHNT and YYREEE (reference sequence). V lost 4 bases and J 0 bases, leaving 14 bases between the germline ends. This CDR3 spans 15 amino acids. DNA of the CDR3: TGTGCCAGCAGCCCGGACAGACAGAGCTCCTACGAGCAGTACTTC. Its translation: CASSPDRQSSYEQYF.

This sequence joins TRBV28 and TRBJ2-7; 9 bases match TRBD2. V was clipped by 3 bases and J by 2 bases; unmatched bases: 2. CDR1 and CDR2 (germline): MDHEN, SYDVKM. The CDR3 contains 14 residues. The CDR3 sequence is CASSFLAGAYEQYF. In DNA, the CDR3 is TGTGCCAGCAGTTTCTTAGCGGGAGCCTACGAGCAGTACTTC.

This rearrangement joins TRBV12-3 or TRBV12-4 to TRBJ2-7; D gene unclear. V was shortened by 3 bases and J by 6 bases, with 9 bases between the two germline ends. This CDR3 has 12 residues. The CDR3 sequence: CASSFTGGEQYF. As DNA, the CDR3 is TGTGCCAGCAGTTTTACGGGTGGCGAGCAGTACTTC.

CDR3 in DNA: TGCGCCAGCAGCCTCGTCCCCCGGTTTGGCGGCTATTTCTCCTACGAGCAGTACTTC. Translated, it gives CASSLVPRFGGYFSYEQYF. The gene calls are TRBV10-1 and TRBJ2-7; D gene unclear. The CDR3 is made up of 19 amino acids. The germline V gene has CDR1 WNHNN and CDR2 SYGVQD (reference sequence). Trimming cost V 6 bases and J 0 bases, with 27 bases left between them.